This T cell receptor beta chain emerged from a study of identifying expanded T cells in peripheral blood. Notes on the study in general: Clone count variance between approximately two-week samples rose with total template count.

The method was immunoSEQ multiplex PCR; TCRdb's version includes in-frame clones alone and lacks a portion of them. This sample has around 81,000 clones, with approximately 81% found just once. On this clone: The antigen remains undetermined.

The CDR3 is 12 amino acids. The V end lost 5 bases, the J end lost 9 bases, and 8 bases lay between the germline ends. Germline values: CDR1 SGHTA, CDR2 FQGNSA. The chain has TRBV7-2 and TRBJ2-6; D may be TRBD1 (5 bases). Sequenced input: blood. This TCR derives from a person between 18 and 75 years old in good health. The CDR3 coding sequence is TGTGCCAGCAGCCAGGGTGGCAACGTCCTGACTTTC. Encoded protein: CASSQGGNVLTF.